Listed here are 18 T cell receptor beta chains from one sample, sequenced in a study of post-analysis software for immune sequencing data. For these receptors, no antigen is known. Whole-study findings and limits: Included in a set of roughly five TRBV segments more frequent in patients than controls were TRBV5-6, TRBV5-1 and TRBV20-1.

The TCR beta cDNA libraries carried unique molecular identifiers. TCRdb re-called the PCR reads with MiXCR, one entry per CDR3 protein. The profile covers roughly 670,000 distinct CDR3 sequences, with 55% to 60% appearing a single time and approximately 10% taken by the ten largest. Sample: blood. All receptors come from a girl under 10 years old with multiple sclerosis.

This clonotype appeared a few times. In DNA, the CDR3 is TGTGCCAGCAGCCCCCGGGACAACTCACCCCTCCACTTT. Translation: CASSPRDNSPLHF. V and J are TRBV7-8 and TRBJ1-6, with D possibly matching TRBD1 (6 bases). Looked up from germline, CDR1 is SGHVS and CDR2 is FQNEAQ. The CDR3 has 13 residues. Trimming removed 5 bases from V and 10 bases from J, with 12 bases in between.

This clonotype has a handful of counts. The gene calls are TRBV4-3 and TRBJ2-1; the match to TRBD1 covers 8 bases. The CDR3 is made up of 14 amino acids. V lost 3 bases, J lost 9 bases, and 7 bases stayed unmatched. The germline CDR1 and CDR2 sequences are LGHNA and YSLEER. CDR3: CASSQEGTGGEQFF. The CDR3 nucleotides read TGCGCCAGCAGCCAGGAGGGGACAGGCGGTGAGCAGTTCTTC.

With regard to this clonotype: One base away lies a much larger clone, so this may be a sequencing read error. This chain uses TRBV7-9 with TRBJ2-1; tentative D call: TRBD2 (6 bases). The V end lost 2 bases, the J end lost 2 bases, and 13 bases lay between the germline ends. The germline V gene encodes CDR1 SEHNR and CDR2 FQNEAQ (reference sequence). This CDR3 comprises 16 residues. The CDR3 nucleotides read TGTGCCAGCAGCTTATTGGTAGCGGCTGCCTACAATGAGCAGTTCTTC. It encodes CASSLLVAAAYNEQFF. Full variable domain (rest looked up from reference TRBV7-9 and TRBJ2-1): DTGVSQNPRHKITKRGQNVTFRCDPISEHNRLYWYRQTLGQGPEFLTYFQNEAQLEKSRLLSDRFSAERPKGSFSTLEIQRTEQGDSAMYLCASSLLVAAAYNEQFFGPGTRLTVL.

This clonotype was counted a few times. This chain uses TRBV7-9 with TRBJ2-5; 12 bases agree with TRBD2. The DNA matches TRBJ2-1 better at its end, which makes the J call doubtful. The CDR3 loop spans 19 amino acids. Germline CDR1 SEHNR, CDR2 FQNEAQ (reference sequence). The CDR3 sequence is CASSARGLAGPIPQETQFF. CDR3 nucleotide sequence: TGTGCCAGCAGCGCCCGCGGACTAGCGGGACCCATTCCGCAAGAGACCCAGTTCTTC.

J is TRBJ2-1 and V is TRBV4-1; TRBD2 might be the D (5 bases). V lost 0 bases, J lost 6 bases, and 21 bases lay in between. This CDR3 spans 18 amino acids. Germline V gives CDR1 MGHRA, CDR2 YSYEKL. CDR3 residues: CASSQEVPEARVTNEQFF. In nucleotides, the CDR3 is TGCGCCAGCAGCCAAGAAGTTCCGGAGGCGCGGGTTACCAATGAGCAGTTCTTC.

This chain joins TRBV3-1 and TRBJ2-3; no definite D call. Germline values: CDR1 LGHDT, CDR2 YNNKEL (reference sequence). This CDR3 region has 13 residues. Deletions cut 5 bases from V and 5 bases from J, with 11 bases between. CDR3 in DNA: TGTGCCAGCAGCTCCCGCCTCCAAGATACGCAGTATTTT. Translated: CASSSRLQDTQYF.

This chain joins TRBV7-2 and TRBJ2-5; TRBD1 aligns across 9 bases. V shed 0 bases, J shed 1 base, and the junction held 9 bases outside the gene matches. Germline CDR1 and CDR2: SGHTA and FQGNSA. The CDR3 loop spans 18 amino acids. The CDR3 nucleotides read TGTGCCAGCAGCTTAGCCAACACAGGGGGCACACGCCAAGAGACCCAGTACTTC. Protein sequence: CASSLANTGGTRQETQYF.

The chain has TRBV7-2 and TRBJ2-7; the match to TRBD1 covers 10 bases. Germline V gene sequence: CDR1 SGHTA, CDR2 FQGNSA. Trimming removed 5 bases from V and 4 bases from J; junction bases left unmatched: 5. This CDR3 has 14 residues. CDR3 region: CASSVGQGGYEQYF. The CDR3 DNA follows: TGTGCCAGCAGCGTCGGACAGGGGGGGTACGAGCAGTACTTC.

This clonotype showed up just a few times. The CDR3 spells CASLQGRQFF. In nucleotides, the CDR3 is TGTGCCAGTCTACAAGGAAGGCAGTTCTTC. The chain has TRBV2 and TRBJ2-1; D not resolved. The germline V and J ends were trimmed by 9 bases and 12 bases, with 12 bases remaining between them. The CDR3 has 10 residues. Germline assignment: CDR1 SNHLY and CDR2 FYNNEI.

The DNA of the CDR3 is TGTGCCAGCAGTTATGGGCGGACCACAGATACGCAGTATTTT. Its protein is CASSYGRTTDTQYF. The chain carries TRBV6-5 and TRBJ2-3; the D is unclear. This CDR3 has 14 amino acids. Looked up from germline, CDR1 is MNHEY and CDR2 is SVGAGI. V was trimmed by 3 bases and J by 2 bases, leaving 9 bases between them.

This clonotype was seen more than once but under ten times. The rearrangement uses TRBV7-9 and TRBJ2-5; D not resolved. Germline V gene sequence: CDR1 SEHNR, CDR2 FQNEAQ (reference sequence). This CDR3 has 16 residues. Trimming removed 0 bases from V and 0 bases from J, with 11 bases in between. The CDR3 spells CASSLAGYQNQETQYF. DNA of the CDR3: TGTGCCAGCAGCTTAGCCGGGTACCAAAACCAAGAGACCCAGTACTTC.

This rearrangement joins TRBV7-9 to TRBJ2-7, with a weak D call TRBD2 (5 bases). The V end lost 5 bases, the J end lost 13 bases, and 21 bases lay between the germline ends. The CDR3 runs 13 residues. Germline CDR1 reads SEHNR; CDR2 reads FQNEAQ (reference sequence). The CDR3 reads CASSLEGSEGGYF. As DNA, the CDR3 is TGTGCCAGCAGCCTTGAGGGATCCGAAGGTGGATACTTC.

In its sample, this clonotype was seen a few times. The genes are TRBV3-1 and TRBJ1-1, with TRBD1 as a possible D gene (6 bases). Trimming took off 1 base at V and 10 bases at J, with 19 bases between the two ends. Germline CDR1 and CDR2: LGHDT and YNNKEL (reference sequence). This CDR3 is 15 amino acids long. The CDR3 sequence: CASSQADSPNMGAFF. DNA for the CDR3: TGTGCCAGCAGCCAAGCGGACAGCCCTAATATGGGAGCTTTCTTT.

The J gene is TRBJ2-1, the V gene TRBV28; 8 nucleotides align to TRBD1. V lost 10 bases to trimming and J lost 3 bases; unmatched junction nucleotides: 8. Germline loops: CDR1 MDHEN, CDR2 SYDVKM. The CDR3 length is 14 residues. Written as DNA, the CDR3 is TGTGCCACCCAGGGGGCCGACGGCTACAATGAGCAGTTCTTC. Its protein is CATQGADGYNEQFF.

The chain uses TRBV9 and TRBJ1-1; D is ambiguous. From germline, CDR1 is SGDLS and CDR2 YYNGEE. Trimming removed 0 bases at V and 0 bases at J, with 12 bases between. The length of the CDR3 is 16 residues. CDR3 DNA: TGTGCCAGCAGCGTAGGCCACGGACCCATGAACACTGAAGCTTTCTTT. Translation gives CASSVGHGPMNTEAFF.

V and J are TRBV12-3 or TRBV12-4 and TRBJ2-5; TRBD2 matches at 8 bases. Germline trimming cut 7 bases from V and 2 bases from J; bases unmatched to any gene: 9. The CDR3 totals 15 residues. The CDR3 here is CASTSAPSGQETQYF. DNA of the CDR3: TGTGCCAGCACCTCGGCCCCTAGCGGGCAAGAGACCCAGTACTTC.

This clonotype was counted a few times. The J gene is TRBJ2-4, the V gene TRBV27; TRBD2 aligns across 10 bases. TRBJ2-7 matches the DNA end more closely, so the J call is doubtful. The germline gives CDR1 MNHEY, CDR2 SMNVEV (reference sequence). This CDR3 is built from 15 residues. The DNA for the CDR3 is TGTGCCAGCAGTTTCTCCGCTAGCGGGAGTTACGAGCAGTACTTC. Translated: CASSFSASGSYEQYF.

The chain links TRBV3-1 to TRBJ1-6; D unclear. Germline assignment: CDR1 LGHDT and CDR2 YNNKEL (reference sequence). Trimming left V 4 bases short and J 5 bases short, with 9 bases between. The CDR3 runs 14 residues. CDR3 bases: TGTGCCAGCAGCCCGGACGAAGATAATTCACCCCTCCACTTT. It yields the protein CASSPDEDNSPLHF.